The clone carrying this T cell receptor beta chain was counted between two and nine times. Germline values: CDR1 GTSNPN, CDR2 SVGIG (reference sequence). The ends were cut back, 6 bases at V and 3 bases at J, with 12 bases in the middle. This CDR3 comprises 12 residues. MiXCR, run by TCRdb on the RT-PCR reads, gives a single entry per CDR3 protein. The sample yields about 700,000 distinct CDR3 sequences, 12% to 15% seen once. The TCR sequence derives from a female donor in good health, serving as a healthy control. The sample consisted of memory CD4+ T cells from blood. The chain uses TRBV30 and TRBJ2-7, with D perhaps given as TRBD1 or TRBD2 (6 bases each). CDR3 amino acids: CACLRGGYEQYF. CDR3 DNA: TGTGCCTGCCTCAGGGGAGGCTACGAGCAGTACTTC. The whole variable domain, filled in from reference TRBV30 and TRBJ2-7, reads SQTIHQWPATLVQPVGSPLSLECTVEGTSNPNLYWYRQAAGRGLQLLFYSVGIGQISSEVPQNLSASRPQDRQFILSSKKLLLSDSGFYLCACLRGGYEQYFGPGTRLTVT.